One sample yielded the 22 T cell receptor beta chains listed below, sequenced in a study of molecular identifiers for immune sequencing clone quantification. MiXCR, run by TCRdb on the PCR reads, gives a single entry per CDR3 protein. The repertoire consists of hundreds of thousands of distinct CDR3 sequences, with about a fifth occurring once and the leading ten covering over 0.7%. Material for sequencing was naive CD8+ T cells from blood, with Jurkat cell RNA spiked in. Regarding subset: FACS-sorted CD8+CD4-CCR7+CD45RA+ naive T cells. Receptors were obtained from a human donor in good health. Some libraries in this study had Jurkat cell RNA spiked in.

A remark on this clonotype: A much bigger clone sits one base away, suggesting this may be a read error. The V and J genes are TRBV5-3 and TRBJ2-3; possible D gene TRBD2, 6 bases. TRBV5-3 is an open reading frame whose function is uncertain. The CDR3 is 17 amino acids. DNA for the CDR3: TGTGCCAGCAGCTTGAGGTTGGGGTGGGGGGAGTTAGATACGCAGTATTTT. Amino acids: CASSLRLGWGELDTQYF.

The chain combines TRBV19 with TRBJ1-2; the D is unclear. CDR3 length equals 14 residues. Trimming took 4 bases from V and 3 from J, leaving 12 bases between them. Germline CDR1 LNHDA, CDR2 SQIVND (reference sequence). Here the CDR3 DNA reads TGTGCCAGTAGTAGAAAGTCGGACTACTATGGCTACACCTTC. This translates into CASSRKSDYYGYTF. The full variable domain, in which reference TRBV19 and TRBJ1-2 provide the parts outside the CDR3, is DGGITQSPKYLFRKEGQNVTLSCEQNLNHDAMYWYRQDPGQGLRLIYYSQIVNDFQKGDIAEGYSVSREKKESFPLTVTSAQKNPTAFYLCASSRKSDYYGYTFGSGTRLTVV.

This clonotype was recorded at least ten times. This CDR3 reads CSARGLAASTDTQYF. The DNA for the CDR3 is TGCAGTGCTAGAGGACTAGCGGCCAGCACAGATACGCAGTATTTT. V and J are TRBV20-1 and TRBJ2-3; 9 bases line up with TRBD2. The CDR3 is 15 amino acids. V was pared by 1 base and J by 0 bases, with 2 bases of the junction left unmatched. Germline V CDR1 and CDR2: DFQATT, SNEGSKA (reference sequence).

This clonotype was counted many times. The V call is TRBV7-2, the J call TRBJ1-1, with D tentatively TRBD1 (5 bases). This CDR3 spans 14 amino acids. The V and J ends lost 4 bases and 4 bases respectively, with 13 bases between them. In germline, CDR1 is SGHTA, CDR2 FQGNSA. The CDR3 region has the DNA TGTGCCAGCAGCTCCTACGGGGGGGGCACTGAAGCTTTCTTT. It specifies CASSSYGGGTEAFF. The entire variable domain, with the rest obtained from reference TRBV7-2 and TRBJ1-1, is as follows: GAGVSQSPSNKVTEKGKDVELRCDPISGHTALYWYRQSLGQGLEFLIYFQGNSAPDKSGLPSDRFSAERTGGSVSTLTIQRTQQEDSAVYLCASSSYGGGTEAFFGQGTRLTVV.

This clonotype was observed at least ten times. The chain employs TRBV12-3 or TRBV12-4 and TRBJ1-6, with D possibly being TRBD1 (6 bases). The CDR3 covers 17 residues. Trimming removed 5 bases from V and 10 bases from J, with 24 bases in between. As DNA, the CDR3 is TGTGCCAGCAGTATCTCAGGGGACGGAATGGGCGGATCACCCCTCCACTTT. This encodes CASSISGDGMGGSPLHF.

This clonotype was recorded at least ten times. The rearrangement joins TRBV6-5 to TRBJ2-5; 8 bases fit TRBD1. The length of the CDR3 is 16 residues. V lost 0 bases and J lost 7; bases outside the gene matches: 10. From germline, CDR1 is MNHEY and CDR2 SVGAGI. CDR3 coding DNA: TGTGCCAGCAGTTACTCGTTTCGGGGACAGGATCGGACCCAGTACTTC. This codes for CASSYSFRGQDRTQYF.

Regarding this clonotype: This may come from a read error, since a much larger clone is one base off. J is TRBJ1-5 and V is TRBV5-6; D unresolved. V shed 2 bases and J shed 0 bases, with 6 bases lying between them. This CDR3 has 14 amino acids. The germline V gene encodes CDR1 SGHDT and CDR2 YYEEEE. The CDR3 region is CASSLPNSNQPQHF. Written as DNA, the CDR3 is TGTGCCAGCAGCTTACCGAATAGCAATCAGCCCCAGCATTTT.

The chain uses TRBV7-3 and TRBJ2-1; D may be TRBD2 (6 bases). The CDR3 contains 15 residues. The ends were cut back, 2 bases at V and 2 bases at J, with 10 bases in the middle. Germline lookup yields CDR1 SGHTA and CDR2 FQGTGA. CDR3 nucleotide sequence: TGTGCCAGCAGCTTAGCGGGATCAACCTACAATGAGCAGTTCTTC. Residues: CASSLAGSTYNEQFF.

There are many counts of this clonotype. The chain joins TRBV30 to TRBJ2-7, with TRBD1 matching over 9 bases. This CDR3 comprises 11 residues. The V gene's germline CDR1 is GTSNPN and CDR2 SVGIG (reference sequence). As DNA, the CDR3 is TGTGCTGAGGGACAGGGAGGGGAGCAGTACTTC. Protein sequence: CAEGQGGEQYF.

This clonotype was seen a few times. The V and J genes are TRBV28 and TRBJ2-5; D unclear. Germline V gene data show CDR1 as MDHEN and CDR2 as SYDVKM. V was shortened by 6 bases and J by 5 bases, with 16 bases between the two germline ends. There are 14 residues in the CDR3. The CDR3 spells CASRMDLPTETQYF. The CDR3 bases are TGTGCCAGCAGGATGGACCTTCCTACGGAGACCCAGTACTTC.

This rearrangement joins TRBV27 to TRBJ1-1; D gene unclear. The germline CDR1 and CDR2 sequences are MNHEY and SMNVEV (reference sequence). V was trimmed by 8 bases and J by 0 bases, leaving 10 bases between them. CDR3 length: 13 amino acids. The CDR3 region is CASERLMNTEAFF. In nucleotides, the CDR3 is TGTGCCAGCGAAAGGTTAATGAACACTGAAGCTTTCTTT.

This clonotype has ten or more counts. The chain links TRBV10-3 to TRBJ2-5, with TRBD2 identical over 9 bases. Germline loops: CDR1 ENHRY, CDR2 SYGVKD. Losses at the gene ends were 5 bases for V and 4 bases for J; bases not matched to a gene: 5. The CDR3 is made up of 14 amino acids. The CDR3 is CAISTGTSSETQYF. CDR3 nucleotides: TGTGCCATCAGTACCGGGACTAGCTCAGAGACCCAGTACTTC.

At least ten counts were recorded for this clonotype. The V gene is TRBV12-3 or TRBV12-4, the J gene TRBJ2-1, with D uncertain. The V end was cut by 10 bases, the J end by 5 bases, with 9 bases between. The CDR3 is made up of 11 amino acids. The CDR3 DNA reads TGTGCCACGGTAGGGAACAATGAGCAGTTCTTC. This sequence encodes CATVGNNEQFF.

This clonotype was seen repeatedly, ten times or more. The CDR3 DNA reads as TGTGCCAGTAGTATTTGGTCTCGAGGGAAGGGCACTGAAGCTTTCTTT. Translating gives CASSIWSRGKGTEAFF. The gene calls are TRBV19 and TRBJ1-1; D is unresolved. The CDR3 covers 16 residues. Germline CDR1 and CDR2: LNHDA and SQIVND (reference sequence). V gave up 3 bases and J gave up 4 bases, with 18 bases separating them.

A word on this clonotype: Given a much more abundant clone one base away, this may be a read error. Given the absence of the conserved phenylalanine or tryptophan at the CDR3 end, a read error is likely. Written as DNA, the CDR3 is TGCAGTGCTCCAGTACCCGGACTAGCGGTTTACGAGCAGTACTGC. Its protein product is CSAPVPGLAVYEQYC. The rearrangement uses TRBV20-1 and TRBJ2-7; TRBD2 matches at 10 bases. CDR3 size: 15 residues. Germline values: CDR1 DFQATT, CDR2 SNEGSKA (reference sequence). V lost 5 bases, J lost 4 bases, and 11 bases stayed unmatched.

Comment on this clonotype: A much larger clone lies one base from this, so it may be a read error. This rearrangement joins TRBV7-9 to TRBJ1-6; no reliable D call. The CDR3 covers 15 residues. Trimming shortened V by 4 bases and J by 5 bases, and 12 bases separated the two germline ends. The V gene's germline CDR1 is SEHNR and CDR2 FQNEAQ (reference sequence). The CDR3 loop reads CASSSGSTDNSPLHF. CDR3 DNA: TGTGCCAGCAGCTCGGGATCTACTGATAATTCACCCCTCCACTTT. Together with reference TRBV7-9 and TRBJ1-6, the CDR3 gives the full variable domain: DTGVSQNPRHKITKRGQNVTFRCDPISEHNRLYWYRQTLGQGPEFLTYFQNEAQLEKSRLLSDRFSAERPKGSFSTLEIQRTEQGDSAMYLCASSSGSTDNSPLHFGNGTRLTVT.

The table lists this clonotype with many counts. The chain employs TRBV10-3 and TRBJ2-1; no clear D. CDR1 is ENHRY, CDR2 SYGVKD, per germline. V gave up 2 bases and J gave up 3 bases, with 5 bases separating them. The CDR3 totals 13 residues. The CDR3 sequence: CAISEGFYNEQFF. The CDR3 DNA reads TGTGCCATCAGTGAGGGGTTCTACAATGAGCAGTTCTTC.

This clonotype was seen a single time. A single base separates this from a much larger clone, so it may be a read error. This rearrangement joins TRBV2 to TRBJ1-6, with a tentative D call TRBD1 (6 bases). Germline assignment: CDR1 SNHLY and CDR2 FYNNEI. The CDR3 length is 15 residues. With 4 bases removed from V and 7 bases from J, the gap between germline ends came to 14 bases. CDR3 DNA: TGTGCCAGCAGTGGATGGGGGCGAATGAATTCACCCCTCCACTTT. As protein: CASSGWGRMNSPLHF.

As regards this clonotype: It may be a read error: a sequence one base away is much more abundant. V gene TRBV19 combines with J gene TRBJ1-2; D unresolved. The CDR3 is 15 residues long. In germline, CDR1 is LNHDA, CDR2 SQIVND (reference sequence). Trimming took 10 bases from V and 4 from J, leaving 22 bases between them. CDR3 in DNA: TGTGCCACGTGGGCATGGATGGACTTGCGCTATGGCTACACCTTC. It is translated as CATWAWMDLRYGYTF.

This clonotype was observed at least ten times. V gene TRBV30 combines with J gene TRBJ2-1; TRBD2 matches 8 bases. This CDR3 spans 17 amino acids. With 3 bases clipped from V and 9 bases from J, the junction kept 19 bases outside the gene matches. Germline V lookup: CDR1 GTSNPN, CDR2 SVGIG (reference sequence). CDR3 in DNA: TGTGCCTGGAGCCCCCTGCGTGCGGCGGGAGGTAATAGTGAGCAGTTCTTC. As protein: CAWSPLRAAGGNSEQFF.

As to this clonotype: Its ends do not fully match the called genes, so a read error is possible. The genes are TRBV29-1 and TRBJ2-7; 10 bases line up with TRBD2. The CDR3 loop spans 12 amino acids. The germline CDR1 and CDR2 sequences are SQVTM and ANQGSEA. The CDR3 is CGVLAGVHEQYF. CDR3 in DNA: TGCGGCGTCCTAGCGGGAGTCCACGAGCAGTACTTC.

Points on this clonotype: Possible read error: a much larger clone is one base away. It is likely a read error, because the conserved phenylalanine at the end of the CDR3 is missing. This chain connects TRBV20-1 to TRBJ1-5; 9 bases map to TRBD1. Germline V lookup: CDR1 DFQATT, CDR2 SNEGSKA (reference sequence). V shed 2 bases, J shed 7 bases, and the junction held 9 bases outside the gene matches. The CDR3 contains 15 residues. The CDR3 DNA is TGCAGTGCTAGACGGACAGGGGAGTTTGGCCAGCCCCAGCATTCT. The encoded protein is CSARRTGEFGQPQHS.